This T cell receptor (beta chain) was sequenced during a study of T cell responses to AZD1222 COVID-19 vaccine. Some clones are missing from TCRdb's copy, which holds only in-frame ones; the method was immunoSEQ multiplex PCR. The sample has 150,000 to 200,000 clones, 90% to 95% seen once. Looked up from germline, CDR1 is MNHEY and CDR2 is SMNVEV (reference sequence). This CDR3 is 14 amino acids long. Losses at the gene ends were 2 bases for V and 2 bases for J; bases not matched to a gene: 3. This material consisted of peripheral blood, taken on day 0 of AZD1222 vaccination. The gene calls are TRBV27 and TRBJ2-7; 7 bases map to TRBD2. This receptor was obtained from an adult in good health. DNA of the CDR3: TGTGCCAGCAGTTTAGCGGGAGTAGCCTACGAGCAGTACTTC. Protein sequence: CASSLAGVAYEQYF.